The next 21 T cell receptor beta chains were all read from a single sample in a study of cytomegalovirus exposure and HLA in healthy donors. The PCR ran on 60 Vbeta and 13 Jbeta primers. The assay was immunoSEQ multiplex PCR, and TCRdb's table has in-frame clones only and misses some. The repertoire holds around 210,000 clones, with approximately 78% as singletons. The sample taken for sequencing was PBMCs. These receptor sequences come from a boy aged 5 to 17 in good health and CMV-seronegative.

CDR3 bases: TGTGCCAGCAGCGGGACTAGCGGAGAGACCCAGTACTTC. This sequence encodes CASSGTSGETQYF. The V and J genes are TRBV9 and TRBJ2-5; TRBD2 agrees at 10 bases. Trimming cost V 3 bases and J 4 bases; bases outside gene matches: 0. Germline V gene sequence: CDR1 SGDLS, CDR2 YYNGEE. The CDR3 is made up of 13 amino acids.

CDR3 nucleotides: TGTGCCAGCAGCTTAATCCGGGAGAGTGAGCAGTTCTTC. Translation gives CASSLIRESEQFF. J is TRBJ2-1 and V is TRBV11-2, with D perhaps TRBD2 (6 bases). The germline CDR1 and CDR2 sequences are SGHAT and FQNNGV. There are 13 residues in the CDR3. V lost 2 bases and J lost 9, with 11 bases in between.

This clone was picked up one time. The rearrangement joins TRBV6-1 to TRBJ2-2; 7 bases line up with TRBD2. In germline, CDR1 is MNHNS, CDR2 SASEGT. Trimming cost V 7 bases and J 8 bases; bases outside gene matches: 7. CDR3 length: 13 residues. CDR3 amino acids: CASIPRRGGELFF. The CDR3 DNA follows: TGTGCCAGCATCCCACGGCGGGGGGGGGAGCTGTTTTTT.

The chain carries TRBV9 and TRBJ2-2; D may be TRBD1 (6 bases). The CDR3 sequence is 16 residues long. Germline V gives CDR1 SGDLS, CDR2 YYNGEE. With 3 bases removed from V and 4 bases from J, the gap between germline ends came to 16 bases. In nucleotides, the CDR3 is TGTGCCAGCAGCGGGGGGCCTAGGCCGAGCACCGGGGAGCTGTTTTTT. This encodes CASSGGPRPSTGELFF.

The rearrangement joins TRBV27 to TRBJ2-5, with 8 bases that match TRBD1. The CDR3 runs 15 residues. Germline V gene lookup returns CDR1 MNHEY and CDR2 SMNVEV (reference sequence). V trimming: 5 bases; J trimming: 6 bases; junction bases outside the gene matches: 11. The CDR3 loop is CASSPPPGGAKTQYF. The CDR3 region has the DNA TGTGCCAGCAGTCCGCCTCCAGGGGGCGCTAAGACCCAGTACTTC.

The chain links TRBV19 to TRBJ2-1, with a possible D match to TRBD1 (5 bases). The CDR3 spans 14 residues. Germline assignment: CDR1 LNHDA and CDR2 SQIVND (reference sequence). V dropped 6 bases and J dropped 0 bases, with 9 bases sitting between them. The CDR3 DNA follows: TGTGCCAGTAGGAAGGGGCCCTCCTACAATGAGCAGTTCTTC. Translating it yields CASRKGPSYNEQFF.

This clone has more than one count but fewer than ten. The V gene is TRBV30, the J gene TRBJ2-6; unclear D gene. Germline CDR1 is GTSNPN and CDR2 is SVGIG (reference sequence). The germline V and J ends were trimmed by 3 bases and 0 bases, with 6 bases remaining between them. The CDR3 loop spans 14 amino acids. CDR3 bases: TGTGCCTGGAGCTACGGCTCTGGGGCCAACGTCCTGACTTTC. Encoded protein: CAWSYGSGANVLTF.

J is TRBJ2-3 and V is TRBV19; tentative D call: TRBD1 (5 bases). Deletions cut 3 bases from V and 2 bases from J, with 18 bases between. Germline loops: CDR1 LNHDA, CDR2 SQIVND (reference sequence). The CDR3 sequence is 17 residues long. This CDR3 reads CASSIGRQGSHTDTQYF. In DNA, the CDR3 is TGTGCCAGTAGTATCGGTCGGCAGGGAAGTCACACAGATACGCAGTATTTT.

This clone was recorded only once. At one boundary the junction diverges from the germline segment, which might be a read error. This chain links TRBV5-1 with TRBJ2-7, with D perhaps matching TRBD2 (6 bases). In germline, CDR1 is SGHRS, CDR2 YFSETQ. CDR3 size: 11 residues. CDR3 nucleotide sequence: TGCGCCAGCAGCCCGGACTACGAGCAGTGCTTC. Translating gives CASSPDYEQCF.

The chain links TRBV6-5 to TRBJ2-5; TRBD2 might be the D (5 bases). This CDR3 spans 15 amino acids. V lost 7 bases and J 5 bases, leaving 20 bases between the germline ends. Per germline, CDR1 MNHEY and CDR2 SVGAGI. CDR3 DNA sequence: TGTGCCAGCACCCCAGGTGACGCAACGGGGGAGACCCAGTACTTC. This encodes CASTPGDATGETQYF.

The CDR3 DNA follows: TGCGCCAGCAGCTTGGTGGGACTAGAATCAGATACGCAGTATTTT. Translation: CASSLVGLESDTQYF. The chain combines TRBV5-1 with TRBJ2-3, with 8 bases lining up with TRBD2. The CDR3 runs to 15 residues. Germline loops: CDR1 SGHRS, CDR2 YFSETQ. V shed 0 bases and J 4 bases; nucleotides not matched to a gene: 4.

V gene TRBV29-1 combines with J gene TRBJ1-1; weak D call: TRBD1 (6 bases). CDR3 length: 13 residues. CDR1 is SQVTM, CDR2 ANQGSEA, per germline. V lost 6 bases and J lost 5, with 16 bases in between. This CDR3 reads CSVGGGARTEAFF. The CDR3, as DNA: TGCAGCGTGGGAGGGGGGGCGAGGACTGAAGCTTTCTTT.

V usage is TRBV11-2 and J usage is TRBJ1-1; 9 bases agree with TRBD1. Per the germline V gene, CDR1 is SGHAT and CDR2 is FQNNGV. The CDR3 totals 18 residues. Losses at the gene ends were 5 bases for V and 3 bases for J; bases not matched to a gene: 16. Here the CDR3 DNA reads TGTGCCAGCAGCCCATACCCGACAGGGGGGAGGTATGACACTGAAGCTTTCTTT. It translates to CASSPYPTGGRYDTEAFF.

The chain carries TRBV6-1 and TRBJ2-7, with unresolved D. CDR1 MNHNS and CDR2 SASEGT come from the germline V gene. Trimming removed 2 bases from V and 3 bases from J, with 14 bases in between. This CDR3 is built from 15 residues. In DNA, the CDR3 is TGTGCCAGCAGTGAAAGTCACAGTCCCTACTACGAGCAGTACTTC. Encoded protein: CASSESHSPYYEQYF.

V usage is TRBV7-9 and J usage is TRBJ1-1; no definite D call. The V gene lost 1 base and the J gene lost 5 bases, with 11 bases spanning the gap. This CDR3 contains 14 residues. Germline V gene lookup returns CDR1 SEHNR and CDR2 FQNEAQ (reference sequence). This CDR3 reads CASSLGEGTTEAFF. The CDR3 DNA reads TGTGCCAGCAGCTTAGGGGAGGGAACTACTGAAGCTTTCTTT.

V gene TRBV5-4 combines with J gene TRBJ1-1; 11 bases are shared with TRBD1. Per germline, CDR1 SGHNT and CDR2 YYREEE (reference sequence). The V segment lost 1 base and the J segment 5 bases; nucleotides outside the gene matches: 4. The CDR3 totals 15 residues. The CDR3 region is CASSLPGTGGTEAFF. The CDR3 nucleotides read TGTGCCAGCAGCTTGCCCGGGACAGGGGGGACTGAAGCTTTCTTT.

V and J are TRBV11-2 and TRBJ2-3; perhaps TRBD1 as D (6 bases). CDR3 length: 14 residues. V was pared by 5 bases and J by 5 bases, with 14 bases between. Germline lookup yields CDR1 SGHAT and CDR2 FQNNGV. CDR3 sequence (DNA): TGTGCCAGCAGCACGACAGGATCTGGAGATACGCAGTATTTT. Encoded protein: CASSTTGSGDTQYF.

This clone was seen a few times. The chain carries TRBV6-5 and TRBJ2-3, with D possibly TRBD2 on 6 matching bases. The germline gives CDR1 MNHEY, CDR2 SVGAGI. This CDR3 has 15 residues. The ends were cut back, 0 bases at V and 6 bases at J, with 13 bases in the middle. The DNA of the CDR3 is TGTGCCAGCAGTTACTCAGGACGGGAGAGGGATACGCAGTATTTT. This codes for CASSYSGRERDTQYF.

This rearrangement joins TRBV13 to TRBJ1-1; D might be TRBD1 (6 bases). Per the germline V gene, CDR1 is PRHDT and CDR2 is FYEKMQ (reference sequence). The CDR3 is 14 residues long. Trimming removed 5 bases from V and 1 base from J, with 11 bases in between. CDR3 loop: CASSLKGQNTEAFF. In nucleotides, the CDR3 is TGTGCCAGCAGCCTAAAGGGACAGAACACTGAAGCTTTCTTT.

The chain carries TRBV27 and TRBJ2-7; 8 bases match TRBD1. Germline assignment: CDR1 MNHEY and CDR2 SMNVEV (reference sequence). This CDR3 spans 16 amino acids. The trim removed 6 bases at V and 0 bases at J, leaving 10 bases unmatched. The CDR3 nucleotides are TGTGCCAGCAGGCCTGGGACAGGCCAGAGCTCCTACGAGCAGTACTTC. It specifies CASRPGTGQSSYEQYF.

This clone came up a few times. V usage is TRBV4-1 and J usage is TRBJ1-1, with D possibly matching TRBD1 (6 bases). Trimming cost V 3 bases and J 0 bases, with 11 bases left between them. The length of the CDR3 is 15 residues. Looked up from germline, CDR1 is MGHRA and CDR2 is YSYEKL. As DNA, the CDR3 is TGCGCCAGCAGCCAGGGGACACAAGTGAACACTGAAGCTTTCTTT. This gives the protein CASSQGTQVNTEAFF.